This T cell receptor beta chain was identified during a study of cytomegalovirus exposure and HLA in healthy donors (dated by TCRdb to 2016 to 2017). Some background on the complete study: In an earlier analysis of fewer than 750 of the donors, 250 to 300 Gb of sequence data and 117 million unique TCR beta sequences from some 170 million T cells were reported. Roughly 300 gigabases of sequencing data and approximately 84 million unique TCR sequences were included in an early release covering 500 to 750 HLA-typed donors. The genetic ancestry cluster associated with self-reported Caucasian donors included 81% of the approximately 430 genotyped donors. The study aimed to test whether signatures of past pathogen exposure could be identified by cataloging public T cell receptors. The study profiled the T cell repertoires of 666 subjects by immunosequencing and related them to cytomegalovirus serostatus. Besides the first cohort of under 700 subjects, a separate validation cohort made up of 120 different subjects was used. The study combined high-throughput TCR immunosequencing, statistical association of individual TCRs with disease status, and machine learning to predict cytomegalovirus infection status. A later analysis re-analyzed previously published TCR beta repertoires from 600 to 850 donors and added high-resolution HLA genotyping to study TCR occurrence patterns. The later analysis used no new phenotypic data to find candidate immune exposures, relying instead on TCR beta sequences and their occurrence across donors. An earlier analysis of several hundred of the donors applied high-throughput TCR beta sequencing to assess whether each TCR beta V gene segment acted as functional or pseudogenic. Donor age, sex, ethnicity and CMV serostatus were compiled together with the repertoire data. A later genetic analysis used genome-wide SNP genotypes for about 60% of the 666 donors, treating that subset as a discovery cohort. Every discovery cohort repertoire had been produced on one sequencing platform. Both class I and class II loci were covered by HLA typing, at four-digit resolution. Typing coverage differed by locus: A, B, C, DRB1 and DQB1 were typed in roughly 620-630 donors, DQA1 in about 510, DPA1 in approximately 600, and DPB1 in 472. Roughly five DR-DQ haplotypes were handled as single units for association and clustering, since linkage in the cohort was strong. Across around 400 genotyped donors of the cohort, an average of roughly 230,000 unique TCR beta nucleotide sequences per donor were sequenced, and roughly a sixth of those sequences were non-productive.

As encoded in the germline V gene, CDR1 is MDHEN while CDR2 is SYDVKM. The CDR3 goes from the cysteine to the phenylalanine over 15 residues. Just CDR3 DNA is preserved here, 45 bases in frame from base 1. Cut back by 7 bases and 2 bases, the V and J ends lie 15 bases apart. Study-wide conclusions, independent of this receptor: A further reported finding was that TCR beta sequences accurately predicted the HLA-A and HLA-B alleles for most subjects in the first cohort. Broadly in line with IMGT annotations, most TCR beta V segments showed up in productive rearrangements about 90% or about 30% of the time in an earlier analysis of several hundred of the donors. In this cohort, only TCR beta chains were sequenced, and detectable features were limited by the absence of alpha or paired-chain data. The 87-base-pair reads could not distinguish some IMGT-functional V segments, including TRBV6-2 and TRBV6-3, so those segments were excluded. A total of fewer than 200 TCR beta chains were listed by the study as associated with cytomegalovirus. It was suggested by the authors that the approach could potentially be generalized to other disease states and immunological phenotypes. Because counts were too low, fewer than 20 rarely observed V segments, including chromosome 9 orphons, were excluded from the earlier analysis of 587 of the donors. Correlated functional status among segregating V segments might reflect linkage disequilibrium, but an unknown experimental factor could not be ruled out. HLA typing was unavailable for some donors at each locus, so association tests used only the typed subset. Compared with the 666-donor mean, donors in an Asian-associated ancestry cluster had fewer N-insertions in productive TCRs, according to a later genetic analysis. A later analysis found that TCR association rates varied across HLA loci, with DRB1 alleles showing the most associated TCRs and HLA-C alleles the fewest. Assigning TCR associations to individual alleles was difficult when HLA alleles, especially DR and DQ, strongly co-occurred. Across donors, most TCR sequences were observed very rarely, whereas some public TCRs were present in many individuals. Presence/absence analyses assumed roughly uniform sequencing depth across donors, an assumption that may not hold. V-gene and J-gene trimming of TCR beta chains was associated with a missense DCLRE1C variant in a later genetic analysis, and the association was replicated in an independent cohort. CMV serostatus was the only immune exposure information available for the cohort. A later analysis reported that several top co-occurrence clusters appeared linked to parvovirus B19, influenza, CMV and Epstein-Barr virus. At a false discovery rate of 0.05, a later analysis linked 16,951 TCR beta sequences to specific HLA alleles. The sequencing pipeline was judged likely to have produced a cluster of highly shared sequence variants as a technical artifact. A later analysis found that most CMV-associated TCR beta chains appeared HLA-restricted, with HLA associations seemingly driven largely by CMV exposure. In a later analysis, HLA-associated TCR beta chains were found to be more clonally expanded and to have lower generation probabilities than equally common non-associated chains. Cytomegalovirus status was reported to be diagnosed by the classifier with high specificity and sensitivity in both the original and validation cohorts. Three of the identified cytomegalovirus-associated TCR beta chains were confirmed in vitro to be specific for cytomegalovirus antigens.

The cohort comprised some 680 healthy bone marrow donors. At the time of sampling, all cohort members were nominally healthy, though unrecorded immune exposures were likely present. The donor was CMV seronegative and was included in the group of 352 seronegative cohort members. Each donor provided a peripheral blood sample, and peripheral blood mononuclear cells were used for TCR beta sequencing. Genomic DNA was extracted from the blood cell samples with the Qiagen DNeasy Blood Extraction Kit. As for this clone: It lacks a known antigen.

Library construction relied on the immunoSEQ multiplex PCR assay. For the multiplex PCR, a mixture combining 60 forward primers for TCR Vbeta segments and 13 reverse primers for TCR Jbeta segments was used. The CDR3 region of rearranged TCR beta genes was amplified from genomic DNA by a multiplex PCR assay. On the Illumina HiSeq System, the amplified TCR beta libraries were sequenced as 87-base-pair reads. In the source study's methods: A later analysis counted approximately 84 million unique TCR beta chains across the 650 to 800 repertoires, and 10 million to 12 million of these chains were shared by at least two donors. To remove PCR and sequencing errors, raw reads were error-corrected and collapsed into unique sequences using a nearest-neighbor algorithm that merged closely related sequences. Alignment of CDR3 sequences to IMGT reference sequences was used to assign V, D and J gene segments. Each retained sequence needed at least a six-nucleotide match to both a V gene segment and a J gene segment. A rearrangement was called productive if the CDR3 had no stop codons and remained in frame with V and J, and every other rearrangement was called non-productive. CDR3 was defined by IMGT convention, running from the second conserved V-encoded cysteine to the conserved J-encoded phenylalanine. In an earlier analysis of around 640 of the donors, sequences lacking an unambiguous match to a single V gene segment were excluded. An earlier analysis of 500 to 600 of the donors classified V segments as functional when productive rearrangements were above 56.7% and as segregating when the standard deviation between donors was above 5%. A statistical classification framework was developed to diagnose cytomegalovirus status using the catalog of TCR beta chain sequences. In a later analysis, V and J genes were assigned by comparing TCR nucleotide sequences against IMGT/GENE-DB human TR gene sequences. The TCRdist pipeline was used in a later analysis to assign CDR3 sequences and most-parsimonious VDJ recombination scenarios. In a later analysis, each TCR beta chain was defined by its CDR3 amino acid sequence together with its V-gene family, and reads without a unique V-gene family were excluded. In a later analysis, 450 to 600 highly shared, low-generation-probability nucleotide sequences were removed to address suspected cross-contamination and a sequencing artifact. In a later analysis, a clonal expansion index was calculated for each public chain from normalized within-repertoire ranks of inferred template counts. A later analysis computed generation probabilities with a VDJ recombination model fitted to out-of-frame rearrangements, and checked the results against IGoR. Hypergeometric tests were used in a later analysis to score TCR-TCR, TCR-HLA and TCR-CMV co-occurrence, with a repertoire-size bias correction applied to the TCR pairs. In a later analysis, false discovery rates were estimated by permuting HLA or CMV assignments 20 times. In a later analysis, co-occurring TCRs were grouped using DBSCAN, and TCRdist sequence similarity was added for clustering within HLA-allele-positive subsets. Co-occurrence clustering excluded repertoires with fewer than 30,000 or more than 120,000 public chains, plus five with anomalous nucleotide sharing. Held by TCRdb, this immuneACCESS table contains in-frame sequences only and omits some clones. Under half of the omission traces to an unresolved V gene where checked; the cause of the rest is unknown. D and trimming come from the DNA, and the V and J calls and clone size come from that table. The table held for this sample gives over 110,000 clones. The ten largest make up approximately 1% of the sample.

The clonotype was recovered from a male donor in good health and CMV-seronegative. The chain is encoded by TRBV28 joined to TRBJ1-5; the D gene is unclear. The sample comprised PBMCs. The nucleotide sequence is given as TGTGCCAGCATCCTGCCGGGTAAAGGCAATCAGCCCCAGCATTTT. This is translated as CASILPGKGNQPQHF.